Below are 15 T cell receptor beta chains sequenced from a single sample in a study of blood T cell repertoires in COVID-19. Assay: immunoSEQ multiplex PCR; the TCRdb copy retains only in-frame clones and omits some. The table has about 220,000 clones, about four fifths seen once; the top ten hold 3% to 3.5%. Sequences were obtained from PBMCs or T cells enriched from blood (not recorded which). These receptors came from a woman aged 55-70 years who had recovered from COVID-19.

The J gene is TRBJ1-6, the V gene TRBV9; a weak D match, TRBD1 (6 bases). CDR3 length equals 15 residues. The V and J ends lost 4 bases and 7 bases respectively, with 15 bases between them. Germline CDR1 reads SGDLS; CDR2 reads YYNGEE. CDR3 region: CASSLNDQGNSPLHF. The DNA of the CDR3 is TGTGCCAGCAGCTTGAACGACCAGGGGAATTCACCCCTCCACTTT.

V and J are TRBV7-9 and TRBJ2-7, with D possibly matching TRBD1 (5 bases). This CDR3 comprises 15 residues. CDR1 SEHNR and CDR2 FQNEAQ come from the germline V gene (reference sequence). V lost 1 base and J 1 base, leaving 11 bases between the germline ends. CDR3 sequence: CASSLVQGSSYEQYF. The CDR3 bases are TGTGCCAGCAGCTTAGTCCAGGGTTCTTCCTACGAGCAGTACTTC.

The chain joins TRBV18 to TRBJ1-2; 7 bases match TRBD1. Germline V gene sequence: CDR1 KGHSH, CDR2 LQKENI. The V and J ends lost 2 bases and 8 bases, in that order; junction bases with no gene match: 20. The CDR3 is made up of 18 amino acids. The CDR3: CASSPFVVIPEGTEGYTF. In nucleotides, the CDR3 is TGTGCCAGCTCACCATTTGTCGTTATCCCCGAGGGGACAGAAGGCTACACCTTC. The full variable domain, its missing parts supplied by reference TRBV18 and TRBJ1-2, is NAGVMQNPRHLVRRRGQEARLRCSPMKGHSHVYWYRQLPEEGLKFMVYLQKENIIDESGMPKERFSAEFPKEGPSILRIQQVVRGDSAAYFCASSPFVVIPEGTEGYTFGSGTRLTVV.

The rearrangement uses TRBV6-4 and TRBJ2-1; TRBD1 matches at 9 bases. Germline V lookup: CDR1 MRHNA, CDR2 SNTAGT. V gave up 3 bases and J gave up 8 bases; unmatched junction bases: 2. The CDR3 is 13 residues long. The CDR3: CASSEHRGHEQFF. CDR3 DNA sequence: TGTGCCAGCAGTGAGCACAGGGGGCATGAGCAGTTCTTC.

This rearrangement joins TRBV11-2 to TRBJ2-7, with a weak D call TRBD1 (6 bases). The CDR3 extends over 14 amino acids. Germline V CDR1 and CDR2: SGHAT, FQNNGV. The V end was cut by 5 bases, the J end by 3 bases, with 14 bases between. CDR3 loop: CASSRAGASYEQYF. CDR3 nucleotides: TGTGCCAGCAGCCGTGCAGGGGCGAGCTACGAGCAGTACTTC.

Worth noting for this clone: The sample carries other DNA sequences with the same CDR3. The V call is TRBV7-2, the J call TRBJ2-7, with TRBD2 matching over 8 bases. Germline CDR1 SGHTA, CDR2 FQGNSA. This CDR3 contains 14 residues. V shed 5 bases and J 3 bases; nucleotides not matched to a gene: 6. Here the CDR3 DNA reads TGTGCCAGCAGCCAAACGGCGGGGGGCTACGAGCAGTACTTC. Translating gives CASSQTAGGYEQYF.

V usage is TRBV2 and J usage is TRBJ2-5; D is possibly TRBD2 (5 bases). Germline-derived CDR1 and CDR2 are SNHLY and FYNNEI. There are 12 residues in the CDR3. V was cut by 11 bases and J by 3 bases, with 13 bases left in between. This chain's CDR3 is CAGTREEETQYF. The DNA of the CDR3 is TGTGCCGGAACCCGGGAAGAAGAGACCCAGTACTTC.

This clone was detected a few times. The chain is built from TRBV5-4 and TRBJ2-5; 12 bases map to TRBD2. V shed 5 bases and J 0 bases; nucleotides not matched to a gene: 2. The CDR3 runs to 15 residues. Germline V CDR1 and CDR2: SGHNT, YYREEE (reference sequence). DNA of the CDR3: TGTGCCAGCAGAACTAGCGGGGGGAACCAAGAGACCCAGTACTTC. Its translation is CASRTSGGNQETQYF.

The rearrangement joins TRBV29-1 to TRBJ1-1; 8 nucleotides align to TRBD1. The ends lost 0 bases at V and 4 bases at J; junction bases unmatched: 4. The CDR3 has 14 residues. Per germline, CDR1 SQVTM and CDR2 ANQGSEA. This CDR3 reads CSVEDRRGLTEAFF. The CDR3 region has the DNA TGCAGCGTTGAAGATCGCAGGGGGCTCACTGAAGCTTTCTTT.

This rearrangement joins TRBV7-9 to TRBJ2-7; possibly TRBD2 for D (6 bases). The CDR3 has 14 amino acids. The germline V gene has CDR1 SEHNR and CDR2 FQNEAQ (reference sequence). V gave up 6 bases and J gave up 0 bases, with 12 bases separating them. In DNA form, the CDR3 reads TGTGCCAGCAGGGAGGGCGCAAGCTCCTACGAGCAGTACTTC. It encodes CASREGASSYEQYF.

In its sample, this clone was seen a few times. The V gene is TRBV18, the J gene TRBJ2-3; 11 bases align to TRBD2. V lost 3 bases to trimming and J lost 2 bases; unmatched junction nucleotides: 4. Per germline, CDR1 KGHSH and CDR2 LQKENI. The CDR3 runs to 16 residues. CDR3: CASSPGSGRATDTQYF. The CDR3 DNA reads TGTGCCAGCTCACCGGGTAGCGGGAGGGCCACAGATACGCAGTATTTT.

The CDR3 sequence: CASSFNGVENGYTF. CDR3 nucleotide sequence: TGTGCCAGCAGCTTTAACGGGGTCGAGAATGGCTACACCTTC. V and J are TRBV5-4 and TRBJ1-2; D not resolved. CDR3 length equals 14 residues. Germline V gives CDR1 SGHNT, CDR2 YYREEE (reference sequence). V was cut by 2 bases and J by 6 bases, with 14 bases left in between.

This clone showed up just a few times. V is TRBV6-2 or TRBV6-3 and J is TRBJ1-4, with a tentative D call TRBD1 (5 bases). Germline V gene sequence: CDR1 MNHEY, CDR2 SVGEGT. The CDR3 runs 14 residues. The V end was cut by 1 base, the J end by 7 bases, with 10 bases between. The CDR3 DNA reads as TGTGCCAGCAGTTACTGGGGGGTGCGTGAAAAACTGTTTTTT. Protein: CASSYWGVREKLFF.

Written as DNA, the CDR3 is TGCGCCAGCAGCTTAAGACAGGGAGACACAGATACGCAGTATTTT. Translating it yields CASSLRQGDTDTQYF. The chain is built from TRBV5-1 and TRBJ2-3, with TRBD1 matching 7 bases. Germline V CDR1 and CDR2: SGHRS, YFSETQ. V trimming: 2 bases; J trimming: 2 bases; junction bases outside the gene matches: 5. The CDR3 consists of 15 residues.

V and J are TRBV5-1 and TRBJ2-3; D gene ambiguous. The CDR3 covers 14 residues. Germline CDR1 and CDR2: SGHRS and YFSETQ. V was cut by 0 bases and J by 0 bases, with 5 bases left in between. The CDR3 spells CASSLVSSTDTQYF. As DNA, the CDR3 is TGCGCCAGCAGCTTGGTTTCTAGCACAGATACGCAGTATTTT.